This is a list of T cell receptor beta chains from one sample in a study of blood T cell repertoires in COVID-19. The repertoire was sequenced with immunoSEQ multiplex PCR; TCRdb's copy has only in-frame clones and lacks some. This table holds fewer than 250,000 clones, about 80% found once. Sequences were obtained from PBMCs or T cells enriched from blood (not recorded which). The receptors originated from a man in his fifties or sixties who had recovered from COVID-19. CDR3s include the opening cysteine and the closing phenylalanine or tryptophan. A D gene is named only where the DNA matches it firmly. Clone size appears in some rows only: once, few, many, or a class for an expanded clone.

d_gene	j_gene	v_gene	abundance	CDR3nt	CDR3aa
-	TRBJ2-1	TRBV12-3/TRBV12-4	-	TGTGCCAGCAGTTTACGGGAGTTTAATGAGCAGTTCTTC	CASSLREFNEQFF
-	TRBJ1-6	TRBV19	-	TGTGCCAGTAGTATAGATGCCAACAGGGACGCGGATTCACCCCTCCACTTT	CASSIDANRDADSPLHF
-	TRBJ2-2	TRBV5-1	few	TGCGCCAGCAGCTTGGGAGGATCAGCGAACACCGGGGAGCTGTTTTTT	CASSLGGSANTGELFF
TRBD1	TRBJ2-5	TRBV7-3	-	TGTGCCAGCAGCCCAGGGACAGGGCAAGAGACCCAGTACTTC	CASSPGTGQETQYF
-	TRBJ1-2	TRBV11-2	-	TGTGCCAGCAGCTTAGATCTAGGGGATTATGGCTACACCTTC	CASSLDLGDYGYTF
-	TRBJ2-1	TRBV11-2	-	TGTGCCAGCAGCTCCCACAGGGAAACAGTCAATGAGCAGTTCTTC	CASSSHRETVNEQFF
-	TRBJ2-2	TRBV12-3/TRBV12-4	-	TGTGCCAGCAGTTTTCTAGACACCGGGGAGCTGTTTTTT	CASSFLDTGELFF
TRBD1	TRBJ2-5	TRBV7-2	once	TGTGCCAGCAGTCTCGACAGGGCTAAAGAGACCCAGTACTTC	CASSLDRAKETQYF
-	TRBJ1-1	TRBV5-1	-	TGCGCCAGCAGCTTGGGACAGAAGAACACTGAAGCTTTCTTT	CASSLGQKNTEAFF
TRBD1	TRBJ2-1	TRBV3-1/TRBV3-2	-	TGTGCCAGCAGCCAAGTAGGGGGACAGGGACCCAATGAGCAGTTCTTC	CASSQVGGQGPNEQFF
TRBD1	TRBJ1-2	TRBV30	-	TGTGCCTGGGGACAGGGGGCTGTAGGCTACACCTTC	CAWGQGAVGYTF